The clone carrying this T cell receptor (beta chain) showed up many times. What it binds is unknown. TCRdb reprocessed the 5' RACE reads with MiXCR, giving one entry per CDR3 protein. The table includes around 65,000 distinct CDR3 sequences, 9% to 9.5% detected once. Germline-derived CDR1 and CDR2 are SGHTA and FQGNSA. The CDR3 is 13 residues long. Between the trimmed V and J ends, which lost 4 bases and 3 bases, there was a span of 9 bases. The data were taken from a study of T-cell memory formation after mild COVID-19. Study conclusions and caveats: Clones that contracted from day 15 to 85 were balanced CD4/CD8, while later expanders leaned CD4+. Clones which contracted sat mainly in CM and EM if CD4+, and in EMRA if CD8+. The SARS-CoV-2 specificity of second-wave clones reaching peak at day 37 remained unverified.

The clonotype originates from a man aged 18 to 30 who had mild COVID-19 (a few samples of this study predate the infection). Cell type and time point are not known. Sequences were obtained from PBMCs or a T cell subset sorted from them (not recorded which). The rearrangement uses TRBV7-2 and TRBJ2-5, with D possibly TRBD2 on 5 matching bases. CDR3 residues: CASSSSREETQYF. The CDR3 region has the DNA TGTGCCAGCAGCTCCTCGAGGGAAGAGACCCAGTACTTC.